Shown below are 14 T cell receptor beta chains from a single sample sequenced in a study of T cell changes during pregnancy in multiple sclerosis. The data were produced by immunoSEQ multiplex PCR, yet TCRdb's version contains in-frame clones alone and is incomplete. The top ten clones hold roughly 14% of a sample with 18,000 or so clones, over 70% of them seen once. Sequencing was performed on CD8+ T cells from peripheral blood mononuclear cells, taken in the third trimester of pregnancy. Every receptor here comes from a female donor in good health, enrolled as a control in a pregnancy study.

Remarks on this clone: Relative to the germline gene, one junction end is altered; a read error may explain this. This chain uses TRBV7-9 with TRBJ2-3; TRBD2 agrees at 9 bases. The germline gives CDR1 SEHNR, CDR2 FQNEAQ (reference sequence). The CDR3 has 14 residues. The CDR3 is CASSIAGVTDTQYF. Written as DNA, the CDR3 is TGTGCCAGCAGCATAGCGGGAGTCACAGATACGCAGTATTTT.

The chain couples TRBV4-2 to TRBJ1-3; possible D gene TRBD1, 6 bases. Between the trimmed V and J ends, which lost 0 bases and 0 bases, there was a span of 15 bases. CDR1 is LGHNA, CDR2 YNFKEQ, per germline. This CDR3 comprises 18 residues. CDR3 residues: CASSQDLLGGSSGNTIYF. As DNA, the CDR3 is TGTGCCAGCAGCCAAGATTTACTTGGGGGCAGCTCTGGAAACACCATATATTTT.

The CDR3 loop reads CASSSRDRAGANVLTF. CDR3 in DNA: TGTGCCAGTAGTTCACGGGACAGGGCTGGGGCCAACGTCCTGACTTTC. The rearrangement links TRBV19 to TRBJ2-6, with TRBD1 matching over 9 bases. Per the germline V gene, CDR1 is LNHDA and CDR2 is SQIVND (reference sequence). The CDR3 is 16 residues long. The J segment lost 2 bases and the V segment lost 5 bases, leaving 4 bases of the junction unmatched.

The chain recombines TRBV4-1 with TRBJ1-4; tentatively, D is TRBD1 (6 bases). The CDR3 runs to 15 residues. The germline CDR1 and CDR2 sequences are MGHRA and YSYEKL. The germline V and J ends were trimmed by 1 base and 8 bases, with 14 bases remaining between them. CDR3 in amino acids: CASSQGGGAREKLFF. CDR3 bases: TGCGCCAGCAGCCAAGGTGGGGGGGCTAGGGAAAAACTGTTTTTT.

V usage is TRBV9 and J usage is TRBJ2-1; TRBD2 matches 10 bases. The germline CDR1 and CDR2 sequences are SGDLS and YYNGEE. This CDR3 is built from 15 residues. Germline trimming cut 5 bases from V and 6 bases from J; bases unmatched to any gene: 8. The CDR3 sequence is CASSRSGTSVNEQFF. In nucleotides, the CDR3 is TGTGCCAGCAGTCGCTCCGGGACTAGCGTCAATGAGCAGTTCTTC.

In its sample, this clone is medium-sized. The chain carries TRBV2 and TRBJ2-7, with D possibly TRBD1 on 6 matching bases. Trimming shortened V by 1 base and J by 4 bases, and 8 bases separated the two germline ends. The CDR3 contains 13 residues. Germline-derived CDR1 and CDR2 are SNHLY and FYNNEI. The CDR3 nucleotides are TGTGCCAGCAGTGAAGGGACAGCGTACGAGCAGTACTTC. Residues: CASSEGTAYEQYF.

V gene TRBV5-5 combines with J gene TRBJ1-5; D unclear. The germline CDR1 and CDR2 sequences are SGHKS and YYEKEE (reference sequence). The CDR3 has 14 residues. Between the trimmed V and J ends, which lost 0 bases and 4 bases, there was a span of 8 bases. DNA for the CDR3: TGTGCCAGCAGCTTGGGATCCGCGAATCAGCCCCAGCATTTT. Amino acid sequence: CASSLGSANQPQHF.

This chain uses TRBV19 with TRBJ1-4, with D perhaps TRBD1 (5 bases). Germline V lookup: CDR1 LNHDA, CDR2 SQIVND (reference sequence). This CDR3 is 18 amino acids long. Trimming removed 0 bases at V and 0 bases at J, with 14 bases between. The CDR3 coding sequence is TGTGCCAGTAGTATAGACTGGGAAGGGGAAGCAACTAATGAAAAACTGTTTTTT. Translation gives CASSIDWEGEATNEKLFF.

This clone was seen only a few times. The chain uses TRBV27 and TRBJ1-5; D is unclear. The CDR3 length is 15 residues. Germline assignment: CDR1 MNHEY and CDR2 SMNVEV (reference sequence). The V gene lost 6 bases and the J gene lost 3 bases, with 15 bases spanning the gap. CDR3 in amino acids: CASRTNPLPNQPQHF. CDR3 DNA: TGTGCCAGCAGAACTAACCCCCTACCCAATCAGCCCCAGCATTTT.

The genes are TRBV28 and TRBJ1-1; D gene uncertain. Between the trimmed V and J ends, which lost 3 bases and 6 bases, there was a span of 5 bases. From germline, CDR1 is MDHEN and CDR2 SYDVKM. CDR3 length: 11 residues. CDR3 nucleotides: TGTGCCAGCAGTTTTGGCCCTGAAGCTTTCTTT. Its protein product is CASSFGPEAFF.

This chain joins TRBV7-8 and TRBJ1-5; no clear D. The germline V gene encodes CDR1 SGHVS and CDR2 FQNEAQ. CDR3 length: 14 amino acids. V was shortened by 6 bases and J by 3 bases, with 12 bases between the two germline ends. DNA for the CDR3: TGTGCCAGCAGTACTAAGGTCGCCAATCAGCCCCAGCATTTT. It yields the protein CASSTKVANQPQHF. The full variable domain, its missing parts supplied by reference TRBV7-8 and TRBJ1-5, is GAGVSQSPRYKVAKRGQDVALRCDPISGHVSLFWYQQALGQGPEFLTYFQNEAQLDKSGLPSDRFFAERPEGSVSTLKIQRTQQEDSAVYLCASSTKVANQPQHFGDGTRLSIL.

CDR3 sequence reads: CASSSHSVEQFF. CDR3 bases: TGTGCCAGCAGCTCCCACTCGGTGGAGCAGTTCTTC. This chain links TRBV13 with TRBJ2-1; D is undetermined. Trimming cost V 4 bases and J 10 bases, with 11 bases left between them. The CDR3 sequence is 12 residues long. Germline V gene lookup returns CDR1 PRHDT and CDR2 FYEKMQ (reference sequence).

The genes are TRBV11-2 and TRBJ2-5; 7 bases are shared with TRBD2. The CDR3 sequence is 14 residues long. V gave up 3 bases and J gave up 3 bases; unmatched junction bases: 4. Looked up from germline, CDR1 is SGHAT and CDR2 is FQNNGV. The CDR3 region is CASSFLAEKETQYF. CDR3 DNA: TGTGCCAGCAGCTTCCTAGCGGAGAAAGAGACCCAGTACTTC. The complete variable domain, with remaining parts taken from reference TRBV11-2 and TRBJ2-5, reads EAGVAQSPRYKIIEKRQSVAFWCNPISGHATLYWYQQILGQGPKLLIQFQNNGVVDDSQLPKDRFSAERLKGVDSTLKIQPAKLEDSAVYLCASSFLAEKETQYFGPGTRLLVL.

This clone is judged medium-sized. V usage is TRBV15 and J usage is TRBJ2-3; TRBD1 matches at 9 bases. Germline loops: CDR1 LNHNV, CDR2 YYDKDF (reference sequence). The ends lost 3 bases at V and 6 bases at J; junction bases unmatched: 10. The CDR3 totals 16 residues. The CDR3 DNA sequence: TGTGCCACCAGCAGCAGACCGGGACAGGGACCCGATACGCAGTATTTT. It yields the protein CATSSRPGQGPDTQYF.